What follows describes a single T cell receptor beta chain. Its specificity is unknown. This specimen belongs to a study of a mutant IDH1 vaccine in newly diagnosed glioma. Study-wide context: Vaccinations, eight in total, occurred in weeks 1, 3, 5, 7, 11, 15, 19, 23. Vaccine dosing followed radiotherapy by 4-6 weeks, or accompanied temozolomide cycles.

Study results and caveats: The vaccine induced immune responses, and these occurred in 93.3% of patients. The authors found pseudoprogression apparently unrelated to changes in top peripheral T cell clonotypes.

Time point noted: week 11, during vaccination. With topical imiquimod, each dose of the vaccine consisted of 300 ug of mutant IDH1 20-mer peptide. The CDR3 loop spans 14 amino acids. Germline V gives CDR1 SGHDT, CDR2 YYEEEE. Trimming stripped 7 bases from V and 2 bases from J, with 14 bases between. Some clones are missing from TCRdb's copy, which holds only in-frame ones; the method was immunoSEQ multiplex PCR. The table records some 23,000 clones, around 70% of them present only once. The sample in question was peripheral blood mononuclear cells (PBMCs), obtained from a glioma patient whose treatment included an IDH1 peptide vaccine. This TCR was recovered from a man aged 18 to 30 with glioma. Some clones in this sample may be carry-over from other donors' samples. This chain links TRBV5-6 with TRBJ2-3; no clear D gene. The DNA of the CDR3 is TGTGCCAGCGGATCTGGGATGTACACAGATACGCAGTATTTT. Translated, it gives CASGSGMYTDTQYF.